This record covers a single TCR beta chain. Its antigen is not known. The sampling schedule covered blood at baseline, cycle 4 day 1, and cycle 7 day 1. The data derive from a study of OX40 agonist ivuxolimab in advanced cancers. Study as a whole: Cohort: around 83% men, mean age approximately 60, aged about 20 to 90. Study observations and caveats: There were, on average, more expanded clones in CD8+ T cells than in CD4+.

The CDR3 is made up of 14 amino acids. V was pared by 4 bases and J by 4 bases, with 12 bases between. Germline assignment: CDR1 SGHRS and CDR2 YFSETQ. The repertoire was sequenced with immunoSEQ multiplex PCR; TCRdb's copy has only in-frame clones and lacks some. The repertoire holds fewer than 40,000 clones, with roughly 87% as singletons. This material consisted of CD4+ or CD8+ T cells sorted from blood, taken in a trial of the OX40 agonist ivuxolimab. The sequence derives from an adult with an advanced solid tumor such as melanoma, head and neck, liver or kidney cancer. The rearrangement links TRBV5-1 to TRBJ1-5; a weak D match, TRBD1 (6 bases). CDR3 DNA: TGCGCCAGCAGCAGGGGGGACCAAAATCAGCCCCAGCATTTT. It is translated as CASSRGDQNQPQHF.